The 24 T cell receptor beta chains below were found in one sample sequenced in a study of blood T cell repertoires in COVID-19. Sequencing used immunoSEQ multiplex PCR; TCRdb keeps in-frame clones, though not all of them. The sample includes 200,000 to 250,000 clones, around 83% of them seen just once. Sequencing was carried out using PBMCs or T cells enriched from blood (not recorded which). The receptors come from a woman aged 40 to 49 who had recovered from COVID-19.

This chain joins TRBV6-1 and TRBJ2-7; 9 bases are a match to TRBD1. The V gene's germline CDR1 is MNHNS and CDR2 SASEGT. The CDR3 consists of 15 residues. J lost 2 bases, V lost 3 bases, and 5 bases had no gene match. The CDR3 loop is CASSEAGTGPYEQYV. CDR3 coding DNA: TGTGCCAGCAGTGAGGCCGGGACAGGGCCCTACGAGCAGTACGTC.

This chain joins TRBV24-1 and TRBJ2-7; 9 nucleotides align to TRBD1. CDR1 and CDR2 (germline): KGHDR, SFDVKD. This CDR3 spans 13 amino acids. J lost 4 bases, V lost 10 bases, and 7 bases had no gene match. DNA for the CDR3: TGTGCCACAGGGACAGGGAGTAAGTACGAGCAGTACTTC. Its translation: CATGTGSKYEQYF.

This chain joins TRBV5-6 and TRBJ2-2, with 10 bases lining up with TRBD2. Germline CDR1 and CDR2: SGHDT and YYEEEE. The V gene end was trimmed by 4 bases and the J gene end by 6 bases; junction bases not matched to a gene: 12. The CDR3 runs 17 residues. CDR3 protein: CASSRGASGRESGELFF. The DNA of the CDR3 is TGTGCCAGCAGCCGGGGGGCTAGCGGGAGAGAATCCGGGGAGCTGTTTTTT.

The gene calls are TRBV28 and TRBJ2-1; tentative D call: TRBD2 (5 bases). Trimming pared 7 bases from V and 5 bases from J, leaving 15 bases between. Germline loops: CDR1 MDHEN, CDR2 SYDVKM. The CDR3 extends over 14 amino acids. The CDR3 DNA sequence: TGTGCCAGCAATCGCCCCTTCGGGGACAATGAGCAGTTCTTC. Protein sequence: CASNRPFGDNEQFF.

The chain combines TRBV20-1 with TRBJ2-1, with a possible D match to TRBD1 (6 bases). V shed 3 bases and J shed 1 base, with 16 bases lying between them. The CDR3 covers 16 residues. The germline V gene has CDR1 DFQATT and CDR2 SNEGSKA (reference sequence). CDR3 nucleotide sequence: TGCAGTGCTAGTGGGATTGTAGGGGGTTCCTACAATGAGCAGTTCTTC. This sequence encodes CSASGIVGGSYNEQFF.

The chain has TRBV28 and TRBJ2-7; D is ambiguous. The CDR3 is made up of 15 amino acids. Trimming stripped 6 bases from V and 6 bases from J, with 21 bases between. Germline loops: CDR1 MDHEN, CDR2 SYDVKM. CDR3 amino acids: CASRLLGSANREQYF. The CDR3 region has the DNA TGTGCCAGCAGATTACTTGGTTCCGCGAATCGCGAGCAGTACTTC. Using reference TRBV28 and TRBJ2-7 for the parts outside the CDR3, the full variable domain is DVKVTQSSRYLVKRTGEKVFLECVQDMDHENMFWYRQDPGLGLRLIYFSYDVKMKEKGDIPEGYSVSREKKERFSLILESASTNQTSMYLCASRLLGSANREQYFGPGTRLTVT.

The J gene is TRBJ2-3, the V gene TRBV7-2; 7 nucleotides align to TRBD2. The CDR3 is made up of 17 amino acids. Germline V lookup: CDR1 SGHTA, CDR2 FQGNSA. V lost 1 base, J lost 0 bases, and 7 bases stayed unmatched. The chain's CDR3 is CASSLGASGHSTDTQYF. The CDR3 DNA follows: TGTGCCAGCAGCTTAGGTGCTAGCGGACATAGCACAGATACGCAGTATTTT.

The CDR3 loop reads CASSVGLATSTDTQYF. CDR3 nucleotide sequence: TGCGCCAGCAGTGTAGGACTAGCGACTAGCACAGATACGCAGTATTTT. This chain joins TRBV5-1 and TRBJ2-3; TRBD2 matches at 9 bases. Germline V CDR1 and CDR2: SGHRS, YFSETQ. This CDR3 comprises 16 residues. V trimming: 5 bases; J trimming: 0 bases; junction bases outside the gene matches: 7.

The chain couples TRBV29-1 to TRBJ2-2, with TRBD2 identical over 10 bases. The junction had 6 bases not matched to a gene; V was cut back by 1 base and J by 7 bases. CDR3 length: 15 residues. Germline V gene sequence: CDR1 SQVTM, CDR2 ANQGSEA. CDR3 DNA sequence: TGCAGCGTTGAAGGACTAGCGGGCTTCGGCGGGGAGCTGTTTTTT. Translating gives CSVEGLAGFGGELFF.

This clone was recorded only once. V is TRBV28 and J is TRBJ1-3, with D hard to call. Germline CDR1 and CDR2: MDHEN and SYDVKM. Trimming pared 4 bases from V and 0 bases from J, leaving 7 bases between. The CDR3 has 14 residues. CDR3 in DNA: TGTGCCAGCAGTTCCACATTCTCTGGAAACACCATATATTTT. This encodes CASSSTFSGNTIYF.

J is TRBJ2-3 and V is TRBV11-2, with 8 bases that match TRBD1. J was trimmed by 6 bases and V by 7 bases; bases with no gene match: 9. The CDR3 covers 14 residues. Germline values: CDR1 SGHAT, CDR2 FQNNGV. This CDR3 is CASTRGQLGDTQYF. CDR3 DNA: TGTGCCAGCACCAGGGGGCAACTTGGGGATACGCAGTATTTT. Full variable domain (rest looked up from reference TRBV11-2 and TRBJ2-3): EAGVAQSPRYKIIEKRQSVAFWCNPISGHATLYWYQQILGQGPKLLIQFQNNGVVDDSQLPKDRFSAERLKGVDSTLKIQPAKLEDSAVYLCASTRGQLGDTQYFGPGTRLTVL.

The chain recombines TRBV5-4 with TRBJ1-6; D is perhaps TRBD1 (6 bases). Germline V lookup: CDR1 SGHNT, CDR2 YYREEE (reference sequence). V lost 9 bases to trimming and J lost 7 bases, with 17 bases between them. The CDR3 is 14 amino acids. This CDR3 reads CATRPGQNNSPLHF. The CDR3 DNA reads as TGTGCCACCCGTCCAGGACAGAACAATTCACCCCTCCACTTT.

The chain combines TRBV23-1 with TRBJ1-2; D call uncertain. TRBV23-1 qualifies as an ORF whose function is uncertain. The CDR3 has 15 amino acids. The V end lost 9 bases, the J end lost 4 bases, and 21 bases lay between the germline ends. The DNA of the CDR3 is TGCGCCAGGACCCCCAGCGGGCCGCACATCTATGGCTACACCTTC. Its translation is CARTPSGPHIYGYTF.

The V and J genes are TRBV2 and TRBJ1-2, with TRBD1 as a possible D gene (5 bases). The V gene lost 3 bases and the J gene lost 4 bases, with 12 bases spanning the gap. The CDR3 has 14 amino acids. Germline V gene data show CDR1 as SNHLY and CDR2 as FYNNEI. CDR3 amino acids: CASSDGGLGYGYTF. DNA of the CDR3: TGTGCCAGCAGTGACGGGGGGTTGGGCTATGGCTACACCTTC.

This chain connects TRBV19 to TRBJ1-3; 9 nucleotides match TRBD1. The CDR3 is 14 amino acids. Trimming took 1 base from V and 10 from J; bases not matched to a gene: 5. Germline-derived CDR1 and CDR2 are LNHDA and SQIVND (reference sequence). The DNA for the CDR3 is TGTGCCAGTAGTATAGGGACAGGGGAAGGGACCATATATTTT. Encoded protein: CASSIGTGEGTIYF.

The rearrangement uses TRBV18 and TRBJ1-6; tentative D call: TRBD1 (5 bases). The CDR3 length is 13 residues. The V gene lost 8 bases and the J gene lost 6 bases, with 11 bases spanning the gap. Germline V gene sequence: CDR1 KGHSH, CDR2 LQKENI. The CDR3 is CASTTDLNSPLHF. CDR3 DNA sequence: TGTGCCAGCACGACAGACCTTAATTCACCCCTCCACTTT. Full variable domain (missing parts from reference TRBV18 and TRBJ1-6): NAGVMQNPRHLVRRRGQEARLRCSPMKGHSHVYWYRQLPEEGLKFMVYLQKENIIDESGMPKERFSAEFPKEGPSILRIQQVVRGDSAAYFCASTTDLNSPLHFGNGTRLTVT.

The chain links TRBV5-1 to TRBJ2-2, with TRBD1 matching over 9 bases. The CDR3 extends over 16 amino acids. The trim removed 4 bases at V and 5 bases at J, leaving 9 bases unmatched. Germline V gene lookup returns CDR1 SGHRS and CDR2 YFSETQ. DNA of the CDR3: TGCGCCAGCAGCCACTCCACAGGGGGCAATACCGGGGAGCTGTTTTTT. It encodes CASSHSTGGNTGELFF.

The chain has TRBV7-3 and TRBJ1-1; 9 bases match TRBD1. In germline, CDR1 is SGHTA, CDR2 FQGTGA. The CDR3 covers 14 residues. V lost 5 bases to trimming and J lost 4 bases; unmatched junction nucleotides: 5. The CDR3 coding sequence is TGTGCCAGCAGCCAACAGGGGGCGAGCACTGAAGCTTTCTTT. This gives the protein CASSQQGASTEAFF.

In this sample, this clone turned up once. The V gene is TRBV19, the J gene TRBJ1-2, with D possibly being TRBD1 (6 bases). The CDR3 is 13 amino acids. The V and J ends lost 0 bases and 9 bases respectively, with 11 bases between them. Germline loops: CDR1 LNHDA, CDR2 SQIVND (reference sequence). The CDR3 nucleotides are TGTGCCAGTAGTATAGAAAGCAGGGACAGCTACACCTTC. Amino acid sequence: CASSIESRDSYTF.

The rearrangement joins TRBV27 to TRBJ2-7; 9 positions match TRBD2. Germline V CDR1 and CDR2: MNHEY, SMNVEV (reference sequence). The CDR3 is 14 residues long. With 6 bases clipped from V and 6 bases from J, the junction kept 9 bases outside the gene matches. Written as DNA, the CDR3 is TGTGCCAGCAGCGAGGGGATAGCGGGAGTCGAGCAGTACTTC. Its protein product is CASSEGIAGVEQYF.

J is TRBJ2-6 and V is TRBV11-3, with 7 bases fitting TRBD1. Germline V gene lookup returns CDR1 SGHNT and CDR2 YENEEA. V lost 3 bases to trimming and J lost 3 bases; unmatched junction nucleotides: 14. CDR3 length: 19 amino acids. This chain's CDR3 is CASSFRAGQAGGGANVLTF. As DNA, the CDR3 is TGTGCCAGCAGCTTCAGAGCAGGACAGGCCGGCGGTGGGGCCAACGTCCTGACTTTC.

J is TRBJ2-1 and V is TRBV2; weak D call: TRBD1 (5 bases). This CDR3 contains 15 residues. Trimming removed 6 bases from V and 2 bases from J, with 14 bases in between. In germline, CDR1 is SNHLY, CDR2 FYNNEI. DNA for the CDR3: TGTGCCAGCAGCAACAACAGGTTCGCCTACAATGAGCAGTTCTTC. Translated, it gives CASSNNRFAYNEQFF.

The V gene is TRBV29-1, the J gene TRBJ2-3, with 7 bases that match TRBD2. The CDR3 is made up of 12 amino acids. The V gene end was trimmed by 6 bases and the J gene end by 8 bases; junction bases not matched to a gene: 8. Per germline, CDR1 SQVTM and CDR2 ANQGSEA. Here the CDR3 DNA reads TGCAGCGTCCGGACTAGAGTCGGTACGCAGTATTTT. Its translation: CSVRTRVGTQYF.

The chain recombines TRBV5-6 with TRBJ2-7; the match to TRBD2 covers 7 bases. The CDR3 contains 19 residues. Germline V gene data show CDR1 as SGHDT and CDR2 as YYEEEE. Trimming removed 2 bases from V and 0 bases from J; junction bases left unmatched: 17. The CDR3 spells CASSLGGSGGPLNSYEQYV. Written as DNA, the CDR3 is TGTGCCAGCAGCTTAGGCGGGAGTGGTGGGCCCCTAAACTCCTACGAGCAGTACGTC.